These 27 T cell receptor beta chains originate from one sample sequenced in a study of blood T cell repertoires in COVID-19. Assay used: immunoSEQ multiplex PCR; TCRdb lists only in-frame clones, some missing. The table shows some 190,000 clones, with more than 70% occurring only once. Sequenced material: peripheral blood. These receptor sequences come from a human donor in a cohort sampled during active COVID-19.

This clone was seen once. This rearrangement joins TRBV28 to TRBJ1-1; 7 bases line up with TRBD1. This CDR3 has 16 amino acids. CDR1 MDHEN and CDR2 SYDVKM come from the germline V gene. V dropped 2 bases and J dropped 3; count of bases not matched to a gene: 9. Here the CDR3 reads CASSLRKTGRHTEAFF. The DNA for the CDR3 is TGTGCCAGCAGTTTACGCAAGACAGGGCGACACACTGAAGCTTTCTTT.

The genes are TRBV7-8 and TRBJ2-7; perhaps TRBD2 as D (5 bases). The germline CDR1 and CDR2 sequences are SGHVS and FQNEAQ. The V end lost 0 bases, the J end lost 7 bases, and 10 bases lay between the germline ends. The CDR3 length is 13 residues. CDR3 protein: CASSLAGEGEQYF. CDR3 nucleotides: TGTGCCAGCAGCTTAGCGGGAGAGGGAGAGCAGTACTTC. The complete variable domain, with remaining parts taken from reference TRBV7-8 and TRBJ2-7, reads GAGVSQSPRYKVAKRGQDVALRCDPISGHVSLFWYQQALGQGPEFLTYFQNEAQLDKSGLPSDRFFAERPEGSVSTLKIQRTQQEDSAVYLCASSLAGEGEQYFGPGTRLTVT.

The chain uses TRBV7-6 and TRBJ1-1; D is undetermined. The CDR3 has 13 amino acids. Germline-derived CDR1 and CDR2 are SGHVS and FNYEAQ. V lost 1 base, J lost 7 bases, and 10 bases lay in between. Here the CDR3 DNA reads TGTGCCAGCAGCTTAGGATTGGGCAGTGAAGCTTTCTTT. This gives the protein CASSLGLGSEAFF.

The V and J genes are TRBV13 and TRBJ1-3; 11 nucleotides align to TRBD1. V shed 3 bases, J shed 3 bases, and the junction held 10 bases outside the gene matches. The CDR3 contains 18 residues. Germline lookup yields CDR1 PRHDT and CDR2 FYEKMQ (reference sequence). The CDR3 here is CASSLDRGRGAYGNTIYF. The CDR3 DNA is TGTGCCAGCAGCTTGGACAGGGGGCGCGGGGCTTATGGAAACACCATATATTTT. Combining the CDR3 with reference TRBV13 and TRBJ1-3 gives the whole variable domain AAGVIQSPRHLIKEKRETATLKCYPIPRHDTVYWYQQGPGQDPQFLISFYEKMQSDKGSIPDRFSAQQFSDYHSELNMSSLELGDSALYFCASSLDRGRGAYGNTIYFGEGSWLTVV.

This chain connects TRBV4-1 to TRBJ2-7, with 7 nucleotides matching TRBD2. CDR1 MGHRA and CDR2 YSYEKL come from the germline V gene. The CDR3 has 17 amino acids. Germline trimming cut 0 bases from V and 0 bases from J; bases unmatched to any gene: 8. CDR3 in amino acids: CASSQDWEREPSYEQYF. CDR3 sequence (DNA): TGCGCCAGCAGCCAAGATTGGGAGCGGGAACCCTCCTACGAGCAGTACTTC.

This clone was detected once. The sample carries other DNA sequences with the same CDR3. This chain uses TRBV12-3 or TRBV12-4 with TRBJ2-7; no clear D gene. V lost 3 bases and J 4 bases, leaving 7 bases between the germline ends. The CDR3 is made up of 12 amino acids. This chain's CDR3 is CASSFRSYEQYF. The DNA for the CDR3 is TGTGCCAGCAGTTTCCGGAGTTACGAGCAGTACTTC.

The chain carries TRBV2 and TRBJ1-1, with D unclear. In germline, CDR1 is SNHLY, CDR2 FYNNEI. Trimming removed 6 bases from V and 7 bases from J, with 15 bases in between. CDR3 length: 13 residues. The chain's CDR3 is CASRPLGGGEAFF. For the CDR3, the DNA is TGTGCCAGCAGGCCCCTTGGAGGAGGTGAAGCTTTCTTT. The entire variable domain, with the rest obtained from reference TRBV2 and TRBJ1-1, is as follows: EPEVTQTPSHQVTQMGQEVILRCVPISNHLYFYWYRQILGQKVEFLVSFYNNEISEKSEIFDDQFSVERPDGSNFTLKIRSTKLEDSAMYFCASRPLGGGEAFFGQGTRLTVV.

The genes are TRBV7-8 and TRBJ2-7; 11 bases match TRBD2. CDR1 and CDR2 from the germline V gene are SGHVS and FQNEAQ. After removal of 1 base from V and 4 bases from J, the junction contained 12 bases not matched to a gene. The CDR3 covers 18 residues. This chain's CDR3 is CASSLGGWPSGGLYEQYF. The CDR3 DNA reads as TGTGCCAGCAGCTTAGGGGGTTGGCCTAGCGGGGGGTTGTACGAGCAGTACTTC.

The rearrangement joins TRBV5-1 to TRBJ2-2; possibly TRBD2 for D (5 bases). Germline loops: CDR1 SGHRS, CDR2 YFSETQ. The CDR3 runs 17 residues. The ends were cut back, 1 base at V and 0 bases at J, with 13 bases in the middle. Written as DNA, the CDR3 is TGCGCCAGCAGCTTGATCCCACCCGGGACGAACACCGGGGAGCTGTTTTTT. Translating gives CASSLIPPGTNTGELFF.

The chain carries TRBV11-2 and TRBJ2-5, with D unclear. This CDR3 region has 13 residues. V lost 1 base, J lost 3 bases, and 6 bases lay in between. Germline CDR1 SGHAT, CDR2 FQNNGV. For the CDR3, the DNA is TGTGCCAGCAGCTTAGTAGCAGAAGAGACCCAGTACTTC. It encodes CASSLVAEETQYF.

The genes are TRBV7-2 and TRBJ2-7, with a possible D match to TRBD2 (7 bases). The CDR3 sequence is 13 residues long. The germline V gene encodes CDR1 SGHTA and CDR2 FQGNSA. Trimming removed 3 bases from V and 2 bases from J, with 8 bases in between. CDR3 nucleotides: TGTGCCAGCAGCTTGGGGGGGCCCTACGAGCAGTACTTC. Its translation: CASSLGGPYEQYF.

The rearrangement links TRBV3-1 (or the pseudogene TRBV3-2) to TRBJ1-2; no clear D. Germline lookup yields CDR1 LGHDT and CDR2 YNNKEL (reference sequence). The CDR3 runs 13 residues. V was shortened by 0 bases and J by 6 bases, with 8 bases between the two germline ends. CDR3 bases: TGTGCCAGCAGCCAAGACGGAGGAAATGGCTACACCTTC. Translating it yields CASSQDGGNGYTF.

V gene TRBV29-1 combines with J gene TRBJ2-7; 7 bases fit TRBD1. The CDR3 has 13 residues. J was trimmed by 9 bases and V by 4 bases; bases with no gene match: 12. Germline CDR1 is SQVTM and CDR2 is ANQGSEA. The CDR3 reads CSVGSPGQTRQYF. For the CDR3, the DNA is TGCAGCGTTGGGAGCCCGGGACAGACTCGGCAGTACTTC.

CDR3 bases: TGTGCCAGCAGCGTAAGGGACAGGGGAAACACCATATATTTT. This translates into CASSVRDRGNTIYF. The chain is built from TRBV9 and TRBJ1-3, with 8 bases lining up with TRBD1. V dropped 1 base and J dropped 4; count of bases not matched to a gene: 1. Germline loops: CDR1 SGDLS, CDR2 YYNGEE. The CDR3 runs 14 residues.

The gene calls are TRBV27 and TRBJ2-1, with D possibly TRBD1 on 5 matching bases. This CDR3 region has 13 residues. The germline V gene has CDR1 MNHEY and CDR2 SMNVEV (reference sequence). The V gene lost 1 base and the J gene lost 8 bases, with 9 bases spanning the gap. CDR3 in amino acids: CASSLYRPDEQFF. CDR3 DNA sequence: TGTGCCAGCAGTTTATACAGGCCTGATGAGCAGTTCTTC.

This clone appeared once. The rearrangement links TRBV6-2 or TRBV6-3 to TRBJ2-3; 14 nucleotides align to TRBD2. The CDR3 sequence is 18 residues long. Germline CDR1 reads MNHEY; CDR2 reads SVGEGT. V trimming: 6 bases; J trimming: 2 bases; junction bases outside the gene matches: 10. CDR3 nucleotides: TGTGCCAGCAGCCGTCCGGGACTAGCGGGGGCCCACACAGATACGCAGTATTTT. Its protein product is CASSRPGLAGAHTDTQYF.

The chain links TRBV2 to TRBJ2-1; the D gene is possibly TRBD1 (5 bases). The germline V gene encodes CDR1 SNHLY and CDR2 FYNNEI. This CDR3 is 14 amino acids long. V shed 4 bases and J shed 5 bases, with 12 bases lying between them. CDR3 DNA sequence: TGTGCCAGCAGTGGGCAGGGCAATAACAATGAGCAGTTCTTC. Its translation: CASSGQGNNNEQFF.

The chain has TRBV6-4 and TRBJ2-1; 8 bases fit TRBD2. The CDR3 sequence is 16 residues long. Looked up from germline, CDR1 is MRHNA and CDR2 is SNTAGT. J was trimmed by 4 bases and V by 8 bases; bases with no gene match: 13. CDR3 protein: CASPVTSEKNYNEQFF. The CDR3 coding sequence is TGTGCCAGCCCGGTGACTAGCGAGAAAAATTACAATGAGCAGTTCTTC.

V usage is TRBV6-5 and J usage is TRBJ2-1; the match to TRBD2 covers 8 bases. Germline V gene lookup returns CDR1 MNHEY and CDR2 SVGAGI. The V segment lost 7 bases and the J segment 0 bases; nucleotides outside the gene matches: 5. The CDR3 is 15 amino acids. CDR3: CASTRGGSSYNEQFF. The CDR3 DNA reads as TGTGCCAGCACCCGGGGGGGGAGCTCCTACAATGAGCAGTTCTTC.

The count of this clone is one. The chain links TRBV9 to TRBJ2-5, with a weak D call TRBD1 (6 bases). The germline CDR1 and CDR2 sequences are SGDLS and YYNGEE. V lost 3 bases and J 4 bases, leaving 13 bases between the germline ends. This CDR3 spans 14 amino acids. The CDR3 coding sequence is TGTGCCAGCAGCGCTACCCTGGGGGCAGAGACCCAGTACTTC. This sequence encodes CASSATLGAETQYF.

This rearrangement joins TRBV18 to TRBJ2-5; 7 positions agree with TRBD2. There are 14 residues in the CDR3. Germline V gene data show CDR1 as KGHSH and CDR2 as LQKENI. V shed 2 bases, J shed 2 bases, and the junction held 2 bases outside the gene matches. The CDR3 bases are TGTGCCAGCTCACCAGGGAGGGAACAAGAGACCCAGTACTTC. Protein sequence: CASSPGREQETQYF.

The DNA of the CDR3 is TGTGCCAGCAGCCAATCGGACAGACTCGAAGCTTTCTTT. It is translated as CASSQSDRLEAFF. This chain uses TRBV3-1 (or the pseudogene TRBV3-2) with TRBJ1-1; a possible D gene is TRBD1 (6 bases). The CDR3 length is 13 residues. Trimming pared 2 bases from V and 8 bases from J, leaving 12 bases between. The germline V gene encodes CDR1 LGHDT and CDR2 YNNKEL (reference sequence).

This sequence joins TRBV15 and TRBJ1-4, with TRBD1 matching over 7 bases. CDR3 length: 15 residues. Unmatched junction bases numbered 10, after V lost 4 bases and J lost 8 bases. Germline-derived CDR1 and CDR2 are LNHNV and YYDKDF (reference sequence). The CDR3 bases are TGTGCCACCAGCACCACAGGGGCGAAACTCGAAAAACTGTTTTTT. This encodes CATSTTGAKLEKLFF.

This clone was observed a single time. The chain has TRBV6-2 or TRBV6-3 and TRBJ2-7; D gene ambiguous. The germline gives CDR1 MNHEY, CDR2 SVGEGT. V was clipped by 6 bases and J by 7 bases, with 13 bases between them. CDR3 length: 12 amino acids. CDR3 in DNA: TGTGCCAGCAGCCCCTCTGTGAGAGAGCAGTACTTC. It codes for CASSPSVREQYF.

V is TRBV4-2 and J is TRBJ2-1, with 9 bases matching TRBD2. The germline V gene encodes CDR1 LGHNA and CDR2 YNFKEQ. The CDR3 loop spans 15 amino acids. The V gene end was trimmed by 1 base and the J gene end by 11 bases; junction bases not matched to a gene: 9. The CDR3: CASSQGGPLAGQQFF. CDR3 in DNA: TGTGCCAGCAGCCAAGGTGGGCCTCTAGCGGGACAGCAGTTCTTC.

The chain is built from TRBV5-1 and TRBJ1-2; 9 bases fit TRBD1. The CDR3 sequence is 14 residues long. The V gene end was trimmed by 0 bases and the J gene end by 9 bases; junction bases not matched to a gene: 6. CDR1 is SGHRS and CDR2 is YFSETQ in the germline V gene. The CDR3 loop reads CASSLDGTGQRYTF. For the CDR3, the DNA is TGCGCCAGCAGCTTGGACGGGACAGGGCAACGCTACACCTTC. Full variable domain (remainder filled in from reference TRBV5-1 and TRBJ1-2): KAGVTQTPRYLIKTRGQQVTLSCSPISGHRSVSWYQQTPGQGLQFLFEYFSETQRNKGNFPGRFSGRQFSNSRSEMNVSTLELGDSALYLCASSLDGTGQRYTFGSGTRLTVV.

The chain employs TRBV5-4 and TRBJ1-2, with TRBD1 identical over 8 bases. J gave up 4 bases and V 3 bases, and 8 bases lay outside the gene matches. The germline gives CDR1 SGHNT, CDR2 YYREEE (reference sequence). CDR3 length: 15 amino acids. The CDR3 bases are TGTGCCAGCAGCTCCGACCGACAGGGGACCTATGGCTACACCTTC. It translates to CASSSDRQGTYGYTF. The whole variable domain, filled in from reference TRBV5-4 and TRBJ1-2, reads ETGVTQSPTHLIKTRGQQVTLRCSSQSGHNTVSWYQQALGQGPQFIFQYYREEENGRGNFPPRFSGLQFPNYSSELNVNALELDDSALYLCASSSDRQGTYGYTFGSGTRLTVV.